These T cell receptor beta chains were read from a single sample in a study of shared clonotypes between healthy human individuals. The protocol was immunoSEQ multiplex PCR, while the TCRdb copy is restricted to in-frame clones and leaves out a portion. The table shows around 2,000,000 clones, with about 93% occurring only once. Sequencing was done on a sample of naive CD8+ T cells from PBMCs. These receptors originate from a man younger than 35 in good health. Some clones in this sample may be carry-over from other donors' samples. CDR3s include the opening cysteine and the closing phenylalanine or tryptophan.

j_gene,v_gene,CDR3aa
TRBJ1-1,TRBV27,CASSLFRAMNTEAFF
TRBJ1-3,TRBV7-9,CASSWTDPSSPGNTIYF
TRBJ2-6,TRBV2,CASSVLTGQVSGANVLTF
TRBJ2-7,TRBV5-1,CASSPGTSGRPYSYEQYF
TRBJ2-7,TRBV6-5,CASSYSVGQASYEQYF
TRBJ2-7,TRBV30,CAWSVAVGSYEQYF
TRBJ2-7,TRBV2,CASSLTGFREQYF
TRBJ2-7,TRBV14,CASSPRGGREQYF
TRBJ2-7,TRBV7-9,CASSSWTRDRNEQYF
TRBJ2-1,TRBV27,CASSNRVGINEQFF
TRBJ2-1,TRBV7-8,CASSQPIAGEEDEQFF
TRBJ1-2,TRBV11-1,CASSGEAAYGYTF
TRBJ1-3,TRBV2,CASSESPGQGFMLNTIYF
TRBJ2-3,TRBV9,CASSIDGLTDTQYF
TRBJ2-5,TRBV15,CATSREPGTGEETQYF
TRBJ1-1,TRBV7-9,CASSSTRWDRGTEAFF
TRBJ1-5,TRBV27,CASSKTGSTGNQPQHF
TRBJ2-7,TRBV11-2,CASSLGQGARLHEQYF
TRBJ1-5,TRBV28,CASSFGEEGQPQHF
TRBJ2-5,TRBV27,CASSLSSGRKETQYF
TRBJ1-1,TRBV7-3,CASSLNTNTEAFF
TRBJ2-5,TRBV27,CASSRGDGTEETQYF
TRBJ1-5,TRBV28,CASSGGAGNQPQHF
TRBJ2-6,TRBV27,CASSSGTAGANVLTF
TRBJ1-4,TRBV7-9,CASSSQNPGDLFF
TRBJ2-1,TRBV5-1,CASGISSSGLDEQFF
TRBJ1-5,TRBV5-8,CASSSLNFGQGGSNQPQHF
TRBJ2-1,TRBV7-6,CASSLVGQGSYNEQFF
TRBJ2-5,TRBV5-1,CASSLDRGSKTQYF
TRBJ2-1,TRBV6-5,CASSYSSRPNEQFF
TRBJ2-2,TRBV28,CASSTGTGSLFANTGELFF
TRBJ1-2,TRBV27,CASSVAQGSLFGYTF
TRBJ2-7,TRBV25-1,CASSDLAGRAEQYF
TRBJ2-3,TRBV7-9,CASSARLADTQYF